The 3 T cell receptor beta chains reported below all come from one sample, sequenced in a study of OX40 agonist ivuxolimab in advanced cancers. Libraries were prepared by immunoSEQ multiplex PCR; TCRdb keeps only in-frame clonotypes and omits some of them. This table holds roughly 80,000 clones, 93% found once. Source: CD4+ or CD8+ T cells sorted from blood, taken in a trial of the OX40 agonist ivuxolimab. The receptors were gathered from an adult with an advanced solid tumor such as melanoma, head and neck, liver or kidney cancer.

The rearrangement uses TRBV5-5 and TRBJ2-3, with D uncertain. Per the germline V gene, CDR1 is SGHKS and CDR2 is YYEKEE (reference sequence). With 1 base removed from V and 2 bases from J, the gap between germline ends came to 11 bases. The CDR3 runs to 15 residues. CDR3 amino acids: CASSLYPDLTDTQYF. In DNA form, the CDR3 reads TGTGCCAGCAGCTTGTACCCTGATCTCACAGATACGCAGTATTTT.

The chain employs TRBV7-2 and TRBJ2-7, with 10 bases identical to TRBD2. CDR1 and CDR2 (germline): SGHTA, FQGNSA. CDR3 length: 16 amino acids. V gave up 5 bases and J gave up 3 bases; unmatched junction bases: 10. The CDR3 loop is CASSQPRTSGDYEQYF. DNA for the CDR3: TGTGCCAGCAGCCAACCCAGGACTAGCGGAGACTACGAGCAGTACTTC.

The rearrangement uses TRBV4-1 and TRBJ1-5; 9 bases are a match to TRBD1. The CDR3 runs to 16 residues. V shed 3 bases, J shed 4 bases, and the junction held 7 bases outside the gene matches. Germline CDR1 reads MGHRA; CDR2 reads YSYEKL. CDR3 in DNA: TGCGCCAGCAGCCAGGCTGGGACAGGGTCAAATCAGCCCCAGCATTTT. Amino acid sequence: CASSQAGTGSNQPQHF.